The rows below give T cell receptor beta chains drawn from one sample of a study of blood T cell repertoires in COVID-19. Measured with immunoSEQ multiplex PCR; TCRdb has only the in-frame clones, and not every one. The data hold roughly 200,000 clones, with 65% to 85% observed a single time. Sequencing used peripheral blood. These receptors originate from a middle-aged woman with COVID-19, enrolled during active disease. CDR3s include the opening cysteine and the closing phenylalanine or tryptophan. The D gene is left open where the match is weak. For some rows the clone size is stated as once, few or many, or as a class when expanded; others skip it.

CDR3 DNA | CDR3 protein | V gene | clone size | D gene | J gene
TGCGCCAGCAGTGAGTCAGGGGCTAATACGCAGTATTTT | CASSESGANTQYF | TRBV10-1 | few | . | TRBJ2-3
TGCGCCAGCAGCATCCGACAGCAAAATGAGCAGTTCTTC | CASSIRQQNEQFF | TRBV5-1 | few | . | TRBJ2-1
TGCGCCAGCAGCTTGGCCGGCGGGGAGCTGTTTTTT | CASSLAGGELFF | TRBV5-1 | . | . | TRBJ2-2
TGTGCCAGCAGCCCCGCGTACGAGCAGTACTTC | CASSPAYEQYF | TRBV2 | . | . | TRBJ2-7
TGTGCCAGCAGGGGCGGACAGGGAATAACTGAAGCTTTCTTT | CASRGGQGITEAFF | TRBV2 | few | TRBD1 | TRBJ1-1
TGTGCCAGCAGCCAACTCGGAGGACAGCCCCAGCATTTT | CASSQLGGQPQHF | TRBV3-1/TRBV3-2 | . | . | TRBJ1-5
TGCGCCAGCAGCCAAGGTCTGGCAGGGTCCCAGCCCCAGCATTTT | CASSQGLAGSQPQHF | TRBV4-1 | . | . | TRBJ1-5
TGTGCCACCAGCAGAGAGCGTTCGCCGGTGGAGCAGTACTTC | CATSRERSPVEQYF | TRBV15 | . | . | TRBJ2-7
TGTGCCAGCAGTTCCTCCGGGACTAGCGGGTACGAGCAGTACTTC | CASSSSGTSGYEQYF | TRBV6-6 | . | TRBD2 | TRBJ2-7
TGTGCCAGCAGCTTAGACCCTGGGACAGGGTACGAGCAGTACTTC | CASSLDPGTGYEQYF | TRBV11-2 | . | TRBD1 | TRBJ2-7
TGTGCCACCATTGTTGGAAACACCATATATTTT | CATIVGNTIYF | TRBV6-5 | . | . | TRBJ1-3
TGCAGCGTTGAGTCGGAGAACTATGGCTACACCTTC | CSVESENYGYTF | TRBV29-1 | . | . | TRBJ1-2
TGCGCCAGCAGCCCAGACAGGGGGCGAGCTTTCTTT | CASSPDRGRAFF | TRBV5-1 | . | TRBD1 | TRBJ1-1
TGTGCCAGCAGTCCCCAGGGCCCTAGCAATCAGCCCCAGCATTTT | CASSPQGPSNQPQHF | TRBV28 | . | . | TRBJ1-5
TGTGCCAGCAGCCCCGGGACAGGGCGAGGCTACACCTTC | CASSPGTGRGYTF | TRBV3-1/TRBV3-2 | few | TRBD1 | TRBJ1-2
TGTGCCAGCAGTCCTACAGGGGGTCGGGGGCCCGGGGAGCTGTTTTTT | CASSPTGGRGPGELFF | TRBV6-4 | . | TRBD1 | TRBJ2-2
TGTGCCAGCAGCGTAGATCCGGTAGGCGGAGCGAACACCGGGGAGCTGTTTTTT | CASSVDPVGGANTGELFF | TRBV9 | . | . | TRBJ2-2
TGTGCCAGCAGCAACAGGGGAGTTGGGGAGACCCAGTACTTC | CASSNRGVGETQYF | TRBV11-1 | . | TRBD1 | TRBJ2-5
TGCACCAGCAGCCAAGATCCAAGCGCAGCCTACGAGCAGTACTTC | CTSSQDPSAAYEQYF | TRBV1 | . | . | TRBJ2-7
TGTGCCAGCAAAAGACAGTCCTACGAGCAGTACTTC | CASKRQSYEQYF | TRBV2 | . | . | TRBJ2-7
TGCAGCGTGACAAGGACAGGCCGGAACACTGAAGCTTTCTTT | CSVTRTGRNTEAFF | TRBV29-1 | . | TRBD1 | TRBJ1-1
TGTGCCAGTATGAAGAGGACAGGGGATTATCAGCCCCAGCATTTT | CASMKRTGDYQPQHF | TRBV19 | . | TRBD1 | TRBJ1-5
TGTGCCAGCATGCCGGGACAAATTCTAAACATTCAGTACTTC | CASMPGQILNIQYF | TRBV28 | . | . | TRBJ2-4
TGTGCTAGTGGTTCCCGCTGGGGGGAGAGCGACACTGAAGCTTTCTTT | CASGSRWGESDTEAFF | TRBV12-5 | . | . | TRBJ1-1
TGTGCCAGCTCACCCGTTTACAGGGCGAACACTGAAGCTTTCTTT | CASSPVYRANTEAFF | TRBV18 | . | . | TRBJ1-1
TGTGCCAGCAGCGTTGGGACAGGGAGACCAGATACGCAGTATTTT | CASSVGTGRPDTQYF | TRBV6-5 | . | TRBD1 | TRBJ2-3
TGTGCCAGCAGTATAGGCGGACAGCAGAAAGCTTTCTTT | CASSIGGQQKAFF | TRBV28 | . | . | TRBJ1-1
TGTGCCAGCAGCTTGACAGGAGCTAGCTCCTACGAGCAGTACTTC | CASSLTGASSYEQYF | TRBV13 | . | . | TRBJ2-7